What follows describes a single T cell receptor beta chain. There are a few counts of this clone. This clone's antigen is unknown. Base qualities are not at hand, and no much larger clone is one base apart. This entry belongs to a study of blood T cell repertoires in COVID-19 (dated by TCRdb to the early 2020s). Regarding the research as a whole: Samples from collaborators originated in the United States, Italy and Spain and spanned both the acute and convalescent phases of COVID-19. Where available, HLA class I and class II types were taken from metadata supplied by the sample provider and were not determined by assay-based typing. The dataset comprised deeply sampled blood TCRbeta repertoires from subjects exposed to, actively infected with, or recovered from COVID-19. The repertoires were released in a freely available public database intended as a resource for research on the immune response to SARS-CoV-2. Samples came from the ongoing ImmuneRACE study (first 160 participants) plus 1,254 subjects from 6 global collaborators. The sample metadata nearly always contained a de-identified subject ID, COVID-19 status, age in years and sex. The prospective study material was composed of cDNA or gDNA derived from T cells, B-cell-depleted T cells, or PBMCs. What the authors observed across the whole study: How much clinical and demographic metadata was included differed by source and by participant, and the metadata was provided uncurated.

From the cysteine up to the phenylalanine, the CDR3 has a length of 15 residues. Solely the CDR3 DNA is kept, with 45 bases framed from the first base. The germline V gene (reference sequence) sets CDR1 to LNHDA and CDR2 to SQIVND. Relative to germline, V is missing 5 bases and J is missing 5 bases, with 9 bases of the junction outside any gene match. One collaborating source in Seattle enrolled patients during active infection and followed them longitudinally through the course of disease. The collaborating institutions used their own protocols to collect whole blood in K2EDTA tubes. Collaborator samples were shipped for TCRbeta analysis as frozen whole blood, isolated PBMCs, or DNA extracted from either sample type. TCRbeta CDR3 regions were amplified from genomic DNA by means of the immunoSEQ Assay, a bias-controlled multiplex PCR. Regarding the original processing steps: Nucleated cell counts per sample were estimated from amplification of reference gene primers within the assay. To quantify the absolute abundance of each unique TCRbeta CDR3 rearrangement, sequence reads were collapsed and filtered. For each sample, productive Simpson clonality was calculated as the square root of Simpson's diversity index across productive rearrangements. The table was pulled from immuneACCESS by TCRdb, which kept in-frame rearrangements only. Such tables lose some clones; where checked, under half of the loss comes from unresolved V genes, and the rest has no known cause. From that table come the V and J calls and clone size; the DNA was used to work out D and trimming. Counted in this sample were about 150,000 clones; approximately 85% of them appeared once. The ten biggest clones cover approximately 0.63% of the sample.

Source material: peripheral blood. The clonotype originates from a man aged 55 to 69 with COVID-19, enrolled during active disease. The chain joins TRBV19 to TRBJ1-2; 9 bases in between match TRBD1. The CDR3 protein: CASSARDRASYGYTF. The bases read TGTGCCAGTAGTGCCAGGGACAGGGCTTCGTATGGCTACACCTTC. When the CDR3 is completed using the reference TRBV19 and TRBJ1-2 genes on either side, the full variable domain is DGGITQSPKYLFRKEGQNVTLSCEQNLNHDAMYWYRQDPGQGLRLIYYSQIVNDFQKGDIAEGYSVSREKKESFPLTVTSAQKNPTAFYLCASSARDRASYGYTFGSGTRLTVV.